This entry lists 19 T cell receptor beta chains sequenced from one sample in a study of shared clonotypes between healthy human individuals. Sequencing used immunoSEQ multiplex PCR; TCRdb keeps in-frame clones, though not all of them. Of 1.4 million or so clones in the sample, around 98.5% were seen once. Sequenced input: naive CD4+ T cells sorted from blood. Subset: CD45RA+ positively selected. The receptors here all came from a young man in good health.

The chain has TRBV5-1 and TRBJ2-1; 14 nucleotides line up with TRBD2. J was trimmed by 1 base and V by 3 bases; bases with no gene match: 6. The V gene's germline CDR1 is SGHRS and CDR2 YFSETQ. The CDR3 has 18 residues. CDR3 protein: CASSYGTSGRGSYNEQFF. DNA for the CDR3: TGCGCCAGCAGCTATGGGACTAGCGGGAGAGGGTCCTACAATGAGCAGTTCTTC.

This rearrangement joins TRBV28 to TRBJ2-7; TRBD1 or TRBD2 may be the D gene (5 bases each). CDR3 size: 15 residues. Germline V gene sequence: CDR1 MDHEN, CDR2 SYDVKM. Trimming left V 4 bases short and J 7 bases short, with 20 bases between. CDR3: CASSSLTGTLGEQYF. The CDR3 nucleotides are TGTGCCAGCAGTTCCTTAACCGGGACCCTGGGGGAGCAGTACTTC.

As regards this clone: This sample includes further DNA sequences coding for the same CDR3. The rearrangement joins TRBV5-1 to TRBJ2-1; TRBD2 aligns across 11 bases. The CDR3 spans 16 residues. Germline V lookup: CDR1 SGHRS, CDR2 YFSETQ. With V trimmed by 0 bases and J by 4 bases, 3 bases remained unmatched. The CDR3 region is CASSLVGTSGYNEQFF. In DNA, the CDR3 is TGCGCCAGCAGCTTGGTCGGGACTAGCGGATACAATGAGCAGTTCTTC.

This clone was seen just once. The J gene is TRBJ2-1, the V gene TRBV9; D ambiguous. The CDR3 runs to 15 residues. The germline V gene has CDR1 SGDLS and CDR2 YYNGEE. Deletions cut 0 bases from V and 2 bases from J, with 9 bases between. CDR3 bases: TGTGCCAGCAGCGTAGCGGACGATGCCTACAATGAGCAGTTCTTC. Translated: CASSVADDAYNEQFF.

Of note for this clone: Other DNA sequences within the sample encode an identical CDR3. The chain recombines TRBV14 with TRBJ2-5; TRBD2 agrees at 12 bases. The CDR3 is 16 residues long. The junction had 4 bases not matched to a gene; V was cut back by 4 bases and J by 1 base. Germline CDR1 SGHDN, CDR2 FVKESK. This CDR3 is CASSPPGLAGQETQYF. The CDR3 DNA sequence: TGTGCCAGCAGCCCCCCGGGACTAGCGGGCCAAGAGACCCAGTACTTC. The complete variable domain, with remaining parts taken from reference TRBV14 and TRBJ2-5, reads EAGVTQFPSHSVIEKGQTVTLRCDPISGHDNLYWYRRVMGKEIKFLLHFVKESKQDESGMPNNRFLAERTGGTYSTLKVQPAELEDSGVYFCASSPPGLAGQETQYFGPGTRLLVL.

The chain links TRBV5-1 to TRBJ1-5, with 7 bases aligning to TRBD1. This CDR3 is 14 amino acids long. The V gene's germline CDR1 is SGHRS and CDR2 YFSETQ. Trimming cost V 5 bases and J 2 bases; bases outside gene matches: 4. DNA for the CDR3: TGCGCCAGCAGTGATGGGACAGGCAATCAGCCCCAGCATTTT. As protein: CASSDGTGNQPQHF.

The J gene is TRBJ2-5, the V gene TRBV23-1, with TRBD2 matching over 15 bases. TRBV23-1 belongs to the ORF category, with a function that is uncertain. With 4 bases clipped from V and 2 bases from J, the junction kept 8 bases outside the gene matches. The CDR3 totals 18 residues. CDR3 in amino acids: CASSLLRTSGREQETQYF. Here the CDR3 DNA reads TGCGCCAGCAGTCTCCTCAGGACTAGCGGGAGGGAACAAGAGACCCAGTACTTC.

Points on this clone: Other DNA variants within this sample encode the same CDR3. The chain joins TRBV18 to TRBJ2-2; D ambiguous. Looked up from germline, CDR1 is KGHSH and CDR2 is LQKENI. Trimming shortened V by 0 bases and J by 5 bases, and 4 bases separated the two germline ends. The CDR3 extends over 13 amino acids. Here the CDR3 reads CASSPPGTGELFF. The CDR3, as DNA: TGTGCCAGCTCACCACCGGGGACCGGGGAGCTGTTTTTT.

This chain's CDR3 is CASIQGGDYNEQFF. DNA for the CDR3: TGTGCCAGCATCCAAGGGGGGGACTACAATGAGCAGTTCTTC. This chain uses TRBV7-8 with TRBJ2-1; tentatively, D is TRBD2 (7 bases). V was cut by 7 bases and J by 3 bases, with 13 bases left in between. The germline gives CDR1 SGHVS, CDR2 FQNEAQ. The CDR3 length is 14 residues.

The rearrangement joins TRBV7-8 to TRBJ1-2, with D unresolved. CDR1 and CDR2 from the germline V gene are SGHVS and FQNEAQ. This CDR3 comprises 13 residues. The V end lost 5 bases, the J end lost 6 bases, and 13 bases lay between the germline ends. The CDR3 is CASSLRLGNGYTF. The CDR3 nucleotides are TGTGCCAGCAGCCTTAGGTTGGGTAATGGCTACACCTTC.

The V call is TRBV5-4, the J call TRBJ1-2; D possibly corresponds to TRBD1 (5 bases). The CDR3 has 13 residues. Germline V gives CDR1 SGHNT, CDR2 YYREEE (reference sequence). Between the trimmed V and J ends, which lost 0 bases and 4 bases, there was a span of 7 bases. CDR3 loop: CASSLGQSYGYTF. The CDR3, as DNA: TGTGCCAGCAGCTTGGGACAGTCCTATGGCTACACCTTC.

The chain links TRBV5-1 to TRBJ2-7; 10 nucleotides align to TRBD1. This CDR3 is built from 17 residues. Germline CDR1 reads SGHRS; CDR2 reads YFSETQ. The ends lost 0 bases at V and 6 bases at J; junction bases unmatched: 12. As DNA, the CDR3 is TGCGCCAGCAGCTTGGCCAAGATAGGGACAGGGGTAGGCGAGCAGTACTTC. It specifies CASSLAKIGTGVGEQYF.

This chain links TRBV5-4 with TRBJ1-2; TRBD1 agrees at 9 bases. The CDR3 is made up of 14 amino acids. V lost 4 bases and J lost 5; bases outside the gene matches: 6. CDR1 is SGHNT, CDR2 YYREEE, per germline (reference sequence). The CDR3 DNA reads as TGTGCCAGCAGCCGTACAGGGGGCGCGTATGGCTACACCTTC. Translation gives CASSRTGGAYGYTF.

This chain links TRBV30 with TRBJ2-2; D is unresolved. The ends were cut back, 3 bases at V and 4 bases at J, with 9 bases in the middle. This CDR3 has 13 amino acids. From germline, CDR1 is GTSNPN and CDR2 SVGIG (reference sequence). The CDR3 reads CAWSSFTTGELFF. DNA of the CDR3: TGTGCCTGGAGCTCCTTCACCACCGGGGAGCTGTTTTTT. Combining the CDR3 with reference TRBV30 and TRBJ2-2 gives the whole variable domain SQTIHQWPATLVQPVGSPLSLECTVEGTSNPNLYWYRQAAGRGLQLLFYSVGIGQISSEVPQNLSASRPQDRQFILSSKKLLLSDSGFYLCAWSSFTTGELFFGEGSRLTVL.

Only one count was recorded for this clone. In DNA, the CDR3 is TGTGCCAGCAGTGAGGGGACACATAGCTCTGGGGCCAACGTCCTGACTTTC. Translating gives CASSEGTHSSGANVLTF. The chain links TRBV2 to TRBJ2-6, with a possible D match to TRBD1 (6 bases). The germline V and J ends were trimmed by 3 bases and 0 bases, with 12 bases remaining between them. The length of the CDR3 is 17 residues. The germline gives CDR1 SNHLY, CDR2 FYNNEI.

This clone showed up just once. This chain links TRBV29-1 with TRBJ1-2; D possibly corresponds to TRBD1 (5 bases). The CDR3 is made up of 14 amino acids. Trimming took off 4 bases at V and 8 bases at J, with 20 bases between the two ends. Looked up from germline, CDR1 is SQVTM and CDR2 is ANQGSEA. The CDR3 loop reads CSVVGGYSGRGYTF. For the CDR3, the DNA is TGCAGCGTTGTGGGGGGATACTCGGGGCGCGGCTACACCTTC.

J is TRBJ2-6 and V is TRBV5-4; maybe TRBD2 (6 bases). Per germline, CDR1 SGHNT and CDR2 YYREEE (reference sequence). The V end lost 4 bases, the J end lost 1 base, and 21 bases lay between the germline ends. The CDR3 contains 19 residues. The CDR3: CASSVGGMAVGSGANVLTF. CDR3 in DNA: TGTGCCAGCAGCGTCGGCGGGATGGCGGTAGGTTCTGGGGCCAACGTCCTGACTTTC. The variable domain in full, completed from reference TRBV5-4 and TRBJ2-6, reads ETGVTQSPTHLIKTRGQQVTLRCSSQSGHNTVSWYQQALGQGPQFIFQYYREEENGRGNFPPRFSGLQFPNYSSELNVNALELDDSALYLCASSVGGMAVGSGANVLTFGAGSRLTVL.

The chain employs TRBV10-2 and TRBJ2-2; 9 bases agree with TRBD2. CDR1 is WSHSY and CDR2 is SAAADI in the germline V gene. V dropped 0 bases and J dropped 0; count of bases not matched to a gene: 5. This CDR3 spans 18 amino acids. CDR3 nucleotide sequence: TGCGCCAGCAGTGAGTCGGGGCGGGAGGGCCCGAACACCGGGGAGCTGTTTTTT. This codes for CASSESGREGPNTGELFF.

The rearrangement joins TRBV7-9 to TRBJ2-5, with 8 bases fitting TRBD1. The germline CDR1 and CDR2 sequences are SEHNR and FQNEAQ (reference sequence). CDR3 length equals 15 residues. The V segment lost 5 bases and the J segment 5 bases; nucleotides outside the gene matches: 10. The chain's CDR3 is CASSPQGGRGETQYF. DNA for the CDR3: TGTGCCAGCAGCCCACAGGGGGGCAGGGGGGAGACCCAGTACTTC.